This T cell receptor (beta chain) is drawn from a study of cytomegalovirus exposure and HLA in healthy donors (dated by TCRdb to about 2017). Some background on the complete study: An earlier analysis of approximately 550 of the donors reported about 290 Gb of sequence data and roughly 100 million unique TCR beta sequences from approximately 180 million T cells. Roughly 290 gigabases of sequencing data and around 85 million unique TCR sequences made up an early release that covered 500 to 650 HLA-typed donors. The genetic ancestry cluster associated with self-reported Caucasian donors included 80% to 90% of the 398 genotyped donors. The study was designed to test whether signatures of past pathogen exposure could be identified by cataloging public T cell receptors. Using immunosequencing, the study profiled T cell repertoires from around 670 subjects and related those repertoires to cytomegalovirus serostatus. A separate validation cohort of about 110 different subjects was used in addition to the approximately 700-subject first cohort. To predict cytomegalovirus infection status, the study combined high-throughput TCR immunosequencing, statistical association of individual TCRs with disease status, and machine learning. To study patterns of TCR occurrence, a later analysis re-analyzed previously published TCR beta repertoires from 700 or so donors and added high-resolution HLA genotyping. In the later analysis, no new phenotypic data were used to find candidate immune exposures; instead, reliance was placed on TCR beta sequences and their occurrence across donors. To decide whether each TCR beta V gene segment behaved as functional or pseudogenic, an earlier analysis of fewer than 750 of the donors relied on high-throughput TCR beta sequencing. Donor age, sex, ethnicity and CMV serostatus were collected together with the repertoire data. A later genetic analysis took genome-wide SNP genotypes for about 55% of the 666 donors and used that subset as a discovery cohort. All discovery cohort repertoires had been generated using a single sequencing platform. Class I and class II HLA loci were covered by the typing at four-digit resolution. The number of typed donors differed by locus: about 620-640 for A, B, C, DRB1 and DQB1; some 540 for DQA1; around 610 for DPA1; and approximately 450 for DPB1. A handful of DR-DQ haplotypes were treated as single units for association and clustering because of strong linkage in the cohort. Across some 400 genotyped donors of the cohort, an average of about 220,000 unique TCR beta nucleotide sequences per donor were sequenced, and about a sixth of those sequences were non-productive. Points the paper makes about the study in general: Because HLA typing was missing for some donors at each locus, association tests included only the typed subset. A further reported finding was that TCR beta sequences accurately predicted the HLA-A and HLA-B alleles for most subjects in the first cohort. A later analysis reported that several top co-occurrence clusters appeared linked to parvovirus B19, influenza, CMV and Epstein-Barr virus. The authors suggested that the approach could potentially be extended to other disease states and immunological phenotypes. A cluster of highly shared sequence variants was judged likely to be a technical artifact of the sequencing pipeline. Assigning TCR associations to individual alleles was difficult when HLA alleles, especially DR and DQ, strongly co-occurred. An association between a missense DCLRE1C variant and V-gene and J-gene trimming of TCR beta chains was found in a later genetic analysis and replicated in an independent cohort. The cohort was sequenced for TCR beta chains only, and without alpha or paired-chain data the features that could be detected were limited. The presence/absence analyses assumed that sequencing depth was roughly uniform across donors, and that assumption may not be true. In vitro tests confirmed that a few of the cytomegalovirus-associated TCR beta chains recognize cytomegalovirus antigens. The earlier analysis of 450 to 700 of the donors excluded 15 to 20 rarely observed V segments, including chromosome 9 orphons, because counts were too low. In a later genetic analysis, fewer N-insertions in productive TCRs were reported among donors in an Asian-associated ancestry cluster than the roughly 700-donor mean. The only immune exposure information available for the cohort was CMV serostatus. A later analysis found that TCR association rates varied across HLA loci, with DRB1 alleles showing the most associated TCRs and HLA-C alleles the fewest. At a false discovery rate of 0.05, a later analysis linked some 18,000 TCR beta sequences to specific HLA alleles. A total of 150 to 200 TCR beta chains were listed by the study as associated with cytomegalovirus. Most TCR sequences were observed very rarely across donors, whereas some public TCRs were present in many individuals. Linkage disequilibrium might explain the correlated functional status among segregating V segments, but an unknown experimental factor could not be excluded. In a later analysis, HLA-associated TCR beta chains were found to be more clonally expanded and to have lower generation probabilities than equally common non-associated chains. Most CMV-associated TCR beta chains appeared to be HLA-restricted in a later analysis, and the HLA associations seemed to be driven largely by CMV exposure. In an earlier analysis of more than 500 of the donors, most TCR beta V segments appeared in productive rearrangements about 87% or about 30% of the time, broadly matching IMGT annotations. In both the original and validation cohorts, the classifier was reported to diagnose cytomegalovirus status with high specificity and sensitivity. Some IMGT-functional V segments, including TRBV6-2 and TRBV6-3, could not be told apart with the 87-base-pair reads, so those segments were excluded.

The cohort comprised 710 or so healthy bone marrow donors. At the time of sampling, all cohort members were nominally healthy, though unrecorded immune exposures were likely present. The donor tested CMV seropositive and was one of the 289 seropositive cohort members. Each donor provided a peripheral blood sample, and peripheral blood mononuclear cells were used for TCR beta sequencing. Genomic DNA was extracted from the blood cell samples with the Qiagen DNeasy Blood Extraction Kit. The method was the immunoSEQ multiplex PCR assay. For the multiplex PCR, a mixture combining 60 forward primers for TCR Vbeta segments and 13 reverse primers for TCR Jbeta segments was used. Amplification of the CDR3 region of rearranged TCR beta genes was performed with a multiplex PCR assay on genomic DNA. The amplified TCR beta libraries were sequenced on the Illumina HiSeq System as 87-base-pair reads. From the authors' description of their analysis: A later analysis tallied about 77 million unique TCR beta chains across the 666 repertoires, and about 10 million of those chains were shared by two or more donors. A nearest-neighbor algorithm error-corrected the raw reads and collapsed the reads into unique sequences, merging closely related sequences to remove PCR and sequencing errors. Alignment of CDR3 sequences to IMGT reference sequences was used to assign V, D and J gene segments. For a sequence to be retained, a match of at least six nucleotides to both a V gene segment and a J gene segment was required. Rearrangements were called productive when the CDR3 lacked stop codons and stayed in frame with V and J; all others were non-productive. CDR3 was defined by IMGT convention, running from the second conserved V-encoded cysteine to the conserved J-encoded phenylalanine. In an earlier analysis of around 640 of the donors, sequences lacking an unambiguous match to a single V gene segment were excluded. An earlier analysis of several hundred of the donors called V segments functional above 56.7% productive rearrangements and segregating when the between-donor standard deviation exceeded 5%. A statistical classification framework was built to diagnose cytomegalovirus status from the catalog of TCR beta chain sequences. A later analysis assigned V and J genes by comparing TCR nucleotide sequences with IMGT/GENE-DB human TR gene sequences. In a later analysis, CDR3 sequences and most-parsimonious VDJ recombination scenarios were assigned using the TCRdist pipeline. In a later analysis, each TCR beta chain was defined by its CDR3 amino acid sequence together with its V-gene family, and reads lacking a unique V-gene family were excluded. As a way to deal with suspected cross-contamination and a sequencing artifact, a later analysis dropped hundreds of nucleotide sequences that were highly shared and had low generation probability. A later analysis calculated a clonal expansion index for each public chain from normalized within-repertoire ranks of inferred template counts. In a later analysis, generation probabilities were computed with a VDJ recombination model fitted to out-of-frame rearrangements, and the resulting probabilities were checked against IGoR. In a later analysis, TCR-TCR, TCR-HLA and TCR-CMV co-occurrence was scored with hypergeometric tests, and a repertoire-size bias correction was applied to TCR pairs. In a later analysis, false discovery rates were estimated by permuting HLA or CMV assignments 20 times. In a later analysis, co-occurring TCRs were grouped using DBSCAN, with TCRdist sequence similarity added in when clustering inside HLA-allele-positive subsets. For co-occurrence clustering, repertoires with fewer than 30,000 or more than 120,000 public chains were excluded, along with a handful of repertoires with anomalous nucleotide sharing. TCRdb carries this immuneACCESS record with in-frame sequences only. Its versions omit some clonotypes, under half of them owing to an unresolved V gene in the studies checked, with the rest unexplained. V and J calls and clone size are copied from that table; D and trimming were computed from the DNA. A total of a few hundred thousand clones appear in this sample, around 81% of them only once. Together, the top ten hold roughly 7.4% of the sample.

CDR1 and CDR2 were assigned from the germline V gene (reference sequence) as DFQATT and SNEGSKA. V sheds 4 bases and J sheds 7 bases, leaving 11 bases between their ends. Reading from cysteine to phenylalanine, the CDR3 counts 11 amino acids. The retained sequence is limited to the CDR3, 33 bases, with the frame set at the first base. To note about this clone: The target of this receptor is not known. It has no much larger one-base neighbor in the sample; base qualities were not kept.

The sample was PBMCs. The clonotype originates from a woman aged 60-70 years in good health and CMV-seropositive. Recombination connected TRBV20-1 to TRBJ2-7; matching of 6 bases hints at TRBD1 as the D gene. The encoded CDR3 is CSATTGFEQYF. The DNA is as follows: TGCAGTGCTACTACAGGGTTTGAGCAGTACTTC.